This TCR beta chain comes out of a study of blood T cells in healthy people across ages. A sample-barcoded 5' primer and a J-beta primer mix were used in a second PCR of about 7 to 12 cycles. TCRdb reprocessed the 5' RACE reads via MiXCR and lists one record per CDR3 protein. Of some 920,000 distinct CDR3 sequences listed, roughly 51% are singletons. General observations from the study: Expanded clonotype changes were possibly confounded by unknown donor CMV status.

Per individual sample, total RNA of at least 5.5 micrograms was extracted. In its sample, this clonotype was seen a few times. What it recognizes is unknown. Germline V gene sequence: CDR1 LNHNV, CDR2 YYDKDF (reference sequence). This CDR3 is built from 14 residues. Trimming cost V 2 bases and J 5 bases; bases outside gene matches: 1. The chain combines TRBV15 with TRBJ2-3; 10 bases align to TRBD2. This receptor was obtained from an older woman in good health. The sequencing sample was made of blood. For the CDR3, the DNA is TGTGCCACCAGCAGACGACTAGCGGGAGATACGCAGTATTTT. As protein: CATSRRLAGDTQYF.